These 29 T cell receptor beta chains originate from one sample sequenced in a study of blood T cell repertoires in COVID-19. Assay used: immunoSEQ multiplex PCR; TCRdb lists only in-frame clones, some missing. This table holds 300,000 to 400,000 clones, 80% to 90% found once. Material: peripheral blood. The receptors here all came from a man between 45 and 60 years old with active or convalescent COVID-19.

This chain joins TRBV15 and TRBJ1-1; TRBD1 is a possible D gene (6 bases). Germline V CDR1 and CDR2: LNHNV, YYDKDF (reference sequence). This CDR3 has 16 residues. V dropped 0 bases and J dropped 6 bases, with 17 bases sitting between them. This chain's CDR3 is CATSRESQGKSAEAFF. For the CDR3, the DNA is TGTGCCACCAGCAGAGAATCGCAGGGGAAGAGCGCTGAAGCTTTCTTT.

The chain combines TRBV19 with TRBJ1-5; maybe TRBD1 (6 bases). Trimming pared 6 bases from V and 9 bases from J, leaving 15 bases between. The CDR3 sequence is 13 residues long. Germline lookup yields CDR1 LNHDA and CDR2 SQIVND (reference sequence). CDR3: CASRGPGDPPQHF. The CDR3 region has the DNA TGTGCCAGTAGGGGGCCAGGGGATCCGCCCCAGCATTTT.

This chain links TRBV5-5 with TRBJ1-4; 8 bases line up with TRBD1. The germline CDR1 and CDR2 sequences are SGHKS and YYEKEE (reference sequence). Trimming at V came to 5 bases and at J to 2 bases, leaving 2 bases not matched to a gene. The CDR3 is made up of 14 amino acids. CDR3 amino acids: CASSRTGTNEKLFF. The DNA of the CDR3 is TGTGCCAGCAGTCGGACAGGGACTAATGAAAAACTGTTTTTT.

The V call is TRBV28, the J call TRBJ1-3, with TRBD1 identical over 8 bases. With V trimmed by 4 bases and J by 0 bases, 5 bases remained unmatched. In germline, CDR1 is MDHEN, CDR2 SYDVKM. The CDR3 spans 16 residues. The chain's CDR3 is CASSSTGENSGNTIYF. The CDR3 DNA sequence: TGTGCCAGCAGTTCGACAGGGGAAAACTCTGGAAACACCATATATTTT. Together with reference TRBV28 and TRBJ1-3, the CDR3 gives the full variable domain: DVKVTQSSRYLVKRTGEKVFLECVQDMDHENMFWYRQDPGLGLRLIYFSYDVKMKEKGDIPEGYSVSREKKERFSLILESASTNQTSMYLCASSSTGENSGNTIYFGEGSWLTVV.

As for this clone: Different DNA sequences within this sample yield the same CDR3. CDR3 region: CASSLSGGEKLFF. The CDR3 bases are TGTGCCAGCAGCTTGTCAGGGGGAGAAAAACTGTTTTTT. The chain recombines TRBV7-9 with TRBJ1-4; 7 bases fit TRBD1. The CDR3 consists of 13 residues. Trimming at V came to 3 bases and at J to 8 bases, leaving 3 bases not matched to a gene. Germline V CDR1 and CDR2: SEHNR, FQNEAQ (reference sequence).

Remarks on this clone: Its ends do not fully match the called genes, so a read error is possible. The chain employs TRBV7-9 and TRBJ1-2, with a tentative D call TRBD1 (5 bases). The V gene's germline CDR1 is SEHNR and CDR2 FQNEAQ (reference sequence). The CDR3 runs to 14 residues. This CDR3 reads CASILGAGDYGYTF. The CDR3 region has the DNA TGTGCCAGCATCTTAGGGGCAGGTGACTATGGCTACACCTTC.

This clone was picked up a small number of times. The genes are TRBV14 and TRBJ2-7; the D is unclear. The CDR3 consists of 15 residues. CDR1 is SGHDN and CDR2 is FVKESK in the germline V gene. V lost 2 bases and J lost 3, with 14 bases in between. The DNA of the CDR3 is TGTGCCAGCAGCCAACTCTCTAGGCCGTACTACGAGCAGTACTTC. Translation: CASSQLSRPYYEQYF.

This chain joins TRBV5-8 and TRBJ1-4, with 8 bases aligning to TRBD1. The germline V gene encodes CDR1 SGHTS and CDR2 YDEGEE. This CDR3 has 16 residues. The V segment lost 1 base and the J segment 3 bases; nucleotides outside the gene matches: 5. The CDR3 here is CASSLWGTGPNEKLFF. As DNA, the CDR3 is TGTGCCAGCAGCTTGTGGGGGACAGGTCCTAATGAAAAACTGTTTTTT. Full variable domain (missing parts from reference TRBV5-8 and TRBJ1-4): EAGVTQSPTHLIKTRGQQATLRCSPISGHTSVYWYQQALGLGLQFLLWYDEGEERNRGNFPPRFSGRQFPNYSSELNVNALELEDSALYLCASSLWGTGPNEKLFFGSGTQLSVL.

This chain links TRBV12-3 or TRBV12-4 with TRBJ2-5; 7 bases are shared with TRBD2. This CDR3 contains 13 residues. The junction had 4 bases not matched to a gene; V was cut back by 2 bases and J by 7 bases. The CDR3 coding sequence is TGTGCCAGCAGTTTAAGGGAGGGAGTGACCCAGTACTTC. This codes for CASSLREGVTQYF.

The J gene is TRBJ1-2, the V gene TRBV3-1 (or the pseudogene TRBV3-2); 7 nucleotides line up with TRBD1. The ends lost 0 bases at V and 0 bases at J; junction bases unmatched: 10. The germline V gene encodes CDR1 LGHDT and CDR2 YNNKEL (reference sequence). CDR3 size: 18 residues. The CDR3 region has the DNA TGTGCCAGCAGCCAAGATCCGGGACAGCTTATTGCTAACTATGGCTACACCTTC. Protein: CASSQDPGQLIANYGYTF.

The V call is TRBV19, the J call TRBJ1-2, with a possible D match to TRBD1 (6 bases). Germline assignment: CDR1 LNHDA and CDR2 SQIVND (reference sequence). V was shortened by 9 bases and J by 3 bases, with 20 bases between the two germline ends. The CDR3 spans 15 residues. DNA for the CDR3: TGTGCCAGCACTCAAGGGGGGGTCTTCTACTATGGCTACACCTTC. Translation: CASTQGGVFYYGYTF.

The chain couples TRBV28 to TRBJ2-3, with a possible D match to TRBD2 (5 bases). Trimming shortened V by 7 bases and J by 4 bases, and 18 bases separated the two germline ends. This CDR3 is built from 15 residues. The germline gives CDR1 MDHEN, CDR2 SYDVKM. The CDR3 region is CASTLPGRGSDTQYF. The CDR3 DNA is TGTGCCAGCACCCTACCTGGGCGAGGGTCAGATACGCAGTATTTT. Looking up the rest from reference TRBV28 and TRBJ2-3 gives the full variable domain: DVKVTQSSRYLVKRTGEKVFLECVQDMDHENMFWYRQDPGLGLRLIYFSYDVKMKEKGDIPEGYSVSREKKERFSLILESASTNQTSMYLCASTLPGRGSDTQYFGPGTRLTVL.

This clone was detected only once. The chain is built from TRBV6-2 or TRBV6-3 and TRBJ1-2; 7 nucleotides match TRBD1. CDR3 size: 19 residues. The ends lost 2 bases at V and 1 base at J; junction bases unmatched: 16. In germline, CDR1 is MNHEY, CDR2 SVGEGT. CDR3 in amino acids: CASSYEALTPGQNNYGYTF. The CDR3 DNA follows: TGTGCCAGCAGTTACGAAGCTCTTACTCCGGGACAGAATAACTATGGCTACACCTTC.

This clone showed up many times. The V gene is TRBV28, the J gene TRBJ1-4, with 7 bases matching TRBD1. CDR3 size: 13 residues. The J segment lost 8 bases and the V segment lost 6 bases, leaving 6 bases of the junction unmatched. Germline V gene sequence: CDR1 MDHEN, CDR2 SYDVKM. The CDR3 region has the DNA TGTGCCAGCAGCCCTTGGGACAGCGAAAAACTGTTTTTT. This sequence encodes CASSPWDSEKLFF.

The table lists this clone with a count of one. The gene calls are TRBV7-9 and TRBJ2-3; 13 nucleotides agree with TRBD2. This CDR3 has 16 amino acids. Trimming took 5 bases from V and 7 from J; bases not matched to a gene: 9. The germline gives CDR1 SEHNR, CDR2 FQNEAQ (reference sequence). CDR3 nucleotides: TGTGCCAGCAGCCTAGGCGGGACTAGCGGGGTGTATACGCAGTATTTT. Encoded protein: CASSLGGTSGVYTQYF.

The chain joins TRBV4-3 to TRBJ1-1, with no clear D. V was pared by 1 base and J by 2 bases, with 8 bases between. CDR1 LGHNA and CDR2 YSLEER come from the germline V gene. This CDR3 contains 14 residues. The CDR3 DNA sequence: TGCGCCAGCAGCCAAGGACGGGTTAACACTGAAGCTTTCTTT. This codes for CASSQGRVNTEAFF.

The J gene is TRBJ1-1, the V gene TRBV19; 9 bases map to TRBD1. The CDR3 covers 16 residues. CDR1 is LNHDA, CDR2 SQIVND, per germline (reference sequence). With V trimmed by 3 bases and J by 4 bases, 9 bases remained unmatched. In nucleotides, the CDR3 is TGTGCCAGTAGTATCGCCCTGGGACAGGGAGGCACTGAAGCTTTCTTT. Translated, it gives CASSIALGQGGTEAFF.

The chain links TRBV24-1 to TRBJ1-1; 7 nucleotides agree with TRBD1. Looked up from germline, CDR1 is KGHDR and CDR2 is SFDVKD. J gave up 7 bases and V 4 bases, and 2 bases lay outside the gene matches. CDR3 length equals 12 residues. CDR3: CATSDRQGEAFF. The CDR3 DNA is TGTGCCACCAGTGACCGACAGGGTGAAGCTTTCTTT.

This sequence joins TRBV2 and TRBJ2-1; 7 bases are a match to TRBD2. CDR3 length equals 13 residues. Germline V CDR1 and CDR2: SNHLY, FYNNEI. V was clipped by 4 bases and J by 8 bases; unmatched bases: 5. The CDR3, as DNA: TGTGCCAGCAGTGGGCTAGCGGCCGATGAGCAGTTCTTC. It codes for CASSGLAADEQFF.

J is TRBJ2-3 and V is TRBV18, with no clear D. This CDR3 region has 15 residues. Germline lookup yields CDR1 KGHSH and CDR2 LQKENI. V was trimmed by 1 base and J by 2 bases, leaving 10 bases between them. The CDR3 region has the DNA TGTGCCAGCTCACCACTGACACGTACCACAGATACGCAGTATTTT. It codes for CASSPLTRTTDTQYF.

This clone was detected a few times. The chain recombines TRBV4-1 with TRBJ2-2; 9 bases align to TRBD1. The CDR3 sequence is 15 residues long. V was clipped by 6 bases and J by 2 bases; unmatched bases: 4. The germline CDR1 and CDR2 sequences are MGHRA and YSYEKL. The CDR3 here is CASRSGQGNTGELFF. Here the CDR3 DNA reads TGCGCCAGCAGGTCGGGACAGGGTAACACCGGGGAGCTGTTTTTT.

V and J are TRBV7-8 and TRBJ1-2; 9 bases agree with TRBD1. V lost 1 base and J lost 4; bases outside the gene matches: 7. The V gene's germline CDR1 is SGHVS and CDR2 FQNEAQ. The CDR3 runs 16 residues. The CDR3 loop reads CASSLGPGTGPYGYTF. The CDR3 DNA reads TGTGCCAGCAGCTTAGGTCCCGGGACAGGGCCCTATGGCTACACCTTC.

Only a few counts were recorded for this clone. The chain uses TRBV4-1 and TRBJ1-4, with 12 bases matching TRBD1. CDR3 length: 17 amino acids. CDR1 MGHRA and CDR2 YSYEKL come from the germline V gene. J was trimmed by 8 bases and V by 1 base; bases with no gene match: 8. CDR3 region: CASSQGDRGRVWEKLFF. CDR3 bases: TGCGCCAGCAGCCAAGGGGACAGGGGGCGCGTCTGGGAAAAACTGTTTTTT.

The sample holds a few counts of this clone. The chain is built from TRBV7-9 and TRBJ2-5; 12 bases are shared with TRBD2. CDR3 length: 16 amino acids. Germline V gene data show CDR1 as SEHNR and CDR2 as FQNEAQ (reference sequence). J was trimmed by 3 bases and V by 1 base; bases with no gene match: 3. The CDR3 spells CASSLDRLAGEETQYF. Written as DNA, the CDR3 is TGTGCCAGCAGCTTAGATCGACTAGCGGGAGAAGAGACCCAGTACTTC.

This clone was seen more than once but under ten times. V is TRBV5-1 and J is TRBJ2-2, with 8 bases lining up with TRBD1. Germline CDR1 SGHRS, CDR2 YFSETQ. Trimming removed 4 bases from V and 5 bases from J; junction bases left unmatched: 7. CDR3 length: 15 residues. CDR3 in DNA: TGCGCCAGCAGCCACGGGACAGGACCAACCGGGGAGCTGTTTTTT. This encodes CASSHGTGPTGELFF.

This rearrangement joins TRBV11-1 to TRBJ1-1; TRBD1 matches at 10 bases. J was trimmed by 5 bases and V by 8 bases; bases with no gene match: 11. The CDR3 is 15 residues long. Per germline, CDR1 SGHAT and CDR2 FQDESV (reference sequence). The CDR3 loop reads CASQHRDRGETEAFF. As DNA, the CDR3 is TGTGCCAGCCAGCACCGGGACAGGGGAGAGACTGAAGCTTTCTTT.

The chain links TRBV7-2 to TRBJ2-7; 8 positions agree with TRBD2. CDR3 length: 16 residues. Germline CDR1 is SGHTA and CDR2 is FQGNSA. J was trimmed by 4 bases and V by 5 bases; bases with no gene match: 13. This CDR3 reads CASSPGGSLAGYEQYF. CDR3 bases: TGTGCCAGCAGCCCCGGGGGTTCTCTAGCGGGTTACGAGCAGTACTTC.

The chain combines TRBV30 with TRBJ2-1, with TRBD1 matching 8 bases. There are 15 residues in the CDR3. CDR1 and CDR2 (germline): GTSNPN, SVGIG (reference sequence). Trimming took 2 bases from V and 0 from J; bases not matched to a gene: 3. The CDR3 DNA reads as TGTGCCTGGAGTCAGGGGGCGAGCTCCTACAATGAGCAGTTCTTC. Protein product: CAWSQGASSYNEQFF.

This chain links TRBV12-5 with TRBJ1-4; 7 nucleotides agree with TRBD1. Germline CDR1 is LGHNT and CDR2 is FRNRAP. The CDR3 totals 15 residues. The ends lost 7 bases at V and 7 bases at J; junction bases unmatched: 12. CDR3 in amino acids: CASVPPKGAGEKLFF. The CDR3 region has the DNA TGTGCTAGTGTACCTCCGAAGGGGGCGGGTGAAAAACTGTTTTTT.